The 21 T cell receptor beta chains below were found in one sample sequenced in a study of blood T cell repertoires in COVID-19 (dated by TCRdb to the early 2020s). Receptors were amplified or captured by the immunoSEQ multiplex PCR assay. Imported from immuneACCESS, the table was reduced by TCRdb to in-frame sequences with V and J called. These copies leave out some clones; in studies compared against another copy, an unresolved V gene accounts for under half, and the cause of the remainder is not known. A total of hundreds of thousands of clones appear in this sample, about 89% of them only once. The ten largest clones represent more than 5% of the sample. The sequencing sample was made of peripheral blood. Receptor source: a woman aged 45-65 years with COVID-19, enrolled during active disease.

The J gene is TRBJ2-7, the V gene TRBV7-6; D might be TRBD1 (6 bases). From germline, CDR1 is SGHVS and CDR2 FNYEAQ. V gave up 3 bases and J gave up 2 bases, with 11 bases separating them. This CDR3 has 14 residues. CDR3 sequence reads: CASSFSQGTYEQYF. CDR3 nucleotides: TGTGCCAGCAGCTTTAGCCAGGGGACCTACGAGCAGTACTTC.

The chain employs TRBV18 and TRBJ2-5; 8 positions match TRBD1. CDR3 length equals 15 residues. Losses at the gene ends were 3 bases for V and 4 bases for J; bases not matched to a gene: 7. Germline CDR1 is KGHSH and CDR2 is LQKENI. The DNA for the CDR3 is TGTGCCAGCTCACCCTCCCTTACAGGGGGAGAGACCCAGTACTTC. It encodes CASSPSLTGGETQYF.

This clone was recorded only once. V is TRBV7-2 and J is TRBJ2-1; weak D call: TRBD2 (5 bases). The CDR3 consists of 15 residues. Trimming took 2 bases from V and 0 from J, leaving 8 bases between them. Germline values: CDR1 SGHTA, CDR2 FQGNSA. CDR3 DNA: TGTGCCAGCAGCTTACGGCGGGCCTCCTACAATGAGCAGTTCTTC. The encoded protein is CASSLRRASYNEQFF.

The chain combines TRBV7-6 with TRBJ2-7, with TRBD2 matching 10 bases. This CDR3 has 17 residues. Germline values: CDR1 SGHVS, CDR2 FNYEAQ. Unmatched junction bases numbered 10, after V lost 2 bases and J lost 3 bases. The chain's CDR3 is CASSLKAGGSSLYEQYF. In nucleotides, the CDR3 is TGTGCCAGCAGCTTAAAAGCGGGAGGGAGTTCTCTCTACGAGCAGTACTTC.

The chain links TRBV9 to TRBJ2-1; TRBD2 matches at 7 bases. Trimming at V came to 4 bases and at J to 9 bases, leaving 16 bases not matched to a gene. Looked up from germline, CDR1 is SGDLS and CDR2 is YYNGEE. The CDR3 sequence is 16 residues long. In DNA, the CDR3 is TGTGCCAGCAGCCCAGTGGGAGGACTAGTGAGGGGTGAGCAGTTCTTC. Translating gives CASSPVGGLVRGEQFF.

V usage is TRBV9 and J usage is TRBJ1-3; D unclear. Germline lookup yields CDR1 SGDLS and CDR2 YYNGEE. Trimming pared 4 bases from V and 0 bases from J, leaving 14 bases between. CDR3 length equals 16 residues. CDR3 nucleotides: TGTGCCAGCAGCCCCCGGTATGAAATCTCTGGAAACACCATATATTTT. It yields the protein CASSPRYEISGNTIYF.

This rearrangement joins TRBV10-3 to TRBJ2-3, with D possibly TRBD1 on 6 matching bases. Trimming took off 9 bases at V and 2 bases at J, with 12 bases between the two ends. There are 13 residues in the CDR3. The V gene's germline CDR1 is ENHRY and CDR2 SYGVKD. The CDR3 region has the DNA TGTGCCATTCGACAGGAGGACACAGATACGCAGTATTTT. Translated, it gives CAIRQEDTDTQYF.

The chain employs TRBV6-5 and TRBJ2-1; the match to TRBD2 covers 9 bases. The CDR3 is 16 residues long. Trimming took 4 bases from V and 6 from J; bases not matched to a gene: 10. CDR1 MNHEY and CDR2 SVGAGI come from the germline V gene. The CDR3 nucleotides read TGTGCCAGCAGTTCGGCGGGACTAGCAGATCGCAATGAGCAGTTCTTC. As protein: CASSSAGLADRNEQFF.

The rearrangement links TRBV5-4 to TRBJ2-7, with 7 bases aligning to TRBD2. The germline gives CDR1 SGHNT, CDR2 YYREEE (reference sequence). The CDR3 consists of 15 residues. With V trimmed by 4 bases and J by 2 bases, 9 bases remained unmatched. The CDR3 sequence: CASSNSGISPYEQYF. CDR3 coding DNA: TGTGCCAGCAGCAACAGCGGGATATCGCCCTACGAGCAGTACTTC.

The chain couples TRBV5-4 to TRBJ2-6; the match to TRBD1 covers 8 bases. Unmatched junction bases numbered 8, after V lost 0 bases and J lost 3 bases. The CDR3 is 18 residues long. Germline CDR1 SGHNT, CDR2 YYREEE (reference sequence). The CDR3 region has the DNA TGTGCCAGCAGCTTGGTTCCGCAGGGGGCCGTTGGGGCCAACGTCCTGACTTTC. Its translation: CASSLVPQGAVGANVLTF.

V is TRBV18 and J is TRBJ1-5, with no clear D. The ends were cut back, 3 bases at V and 12 bases at J, with 18 bases in the middle. CDR3 size: 14 residues. The germline V gene encodes CDR1 KGHSH and CDR2 LQKENI. The CDR3: CASSPNLASGDQHF. The CDR3 bases are TGTGCCAGCTCACCTAACCTTGCTAGCGGCGACCAGCATTTT.

The rearrangement joins TRBV29-1 to TRBJ2-4; TRBD1 agrees at 8 bases. With V trimmed by 7 bases and J by 0 bases, 5 bases remained unmatched. CDR3 length equals 14 residues. Germline V gene data show CDR1 as SQVTM and CDR2 as ANQGSEA. CDR3 region: CSATGGLAKNIQYF. CDR3 bases: TGCAGCGCTACAGGGGGGCTAGCCAAAAACATTCAGTACTTC.

V gene TRBV11-2 combines with J gene TRBJ1-5; D not certain. V dropped 5 bases and J dropped 3 bases, with 14 bases sitting between them. This CDR3 is built from 15 residues. CDR1 and CDR2 (germline): SGHAT, FQNNGV. CDR3: CASSAQPKINQPQHF. CDR3 coding DNA: TGTGCCAGCAGCGCGCAACCTAAAATCAATCAGCCCCAGCATTTT.

The chain links TRBV7-3 to TRBJ2-1; 10 positions agree with TRBD2. The CDR3 consists of 16 residues. With 5 bases clipped from V and 0 bases from J, the junction kept 4 bases outside the gene matches. In germline, CDR1 is SGHTA, CDR2 FQGTGA. CDR3 DNA sequence: TGTGCCAGCAGCAGTCCTAGCGGGAGCTCCTACAATGAGCAGTTCTTC. This gives the protein CASSSPSGSSYNEQFF.

V usage is TRBV11-2 and J usage is TRBJ1-1; perhaps TRBD1 as D (5 bases). From germline, CDR1 is SGHAT and CDR2 FQNNGV. Between the trimmed V and J ends, which lost 7 bases and 4 bases, there was a span of 16 bases. The CDR3 runs to 14 residues. CDR3 bases: TGTGCCAGCATAACTGCAGGGATTTTCACTGAAGCTTTCTTT. Translation: CASITAGIFTEAFF.

V and J are TRBV6-5 and TRBJ1-3; 8 bases align to TRBD1. The germline gives CDR1 MNHEY, CDR2 SVGAGI. Losses at the gene ends were 5 bases for V and 8 bases for J; bases not matched to a gene: 11. The CDR3 sequence is 15 residues long. This CDR3 reads CASSSSSGTGYTIYF. The CDR3, as DNA: TGTGCCAGCAGTAGCTCCTCCGGGACAGGTTACACCATATATTTT.

The rearrangement uses TRBV4-2 and TRBJ2-3; 11 bases fit TRBD2. There are 17 residues in the CDR3. V was pared by 0 bases and J by 2 bases, with 4 bases of the junction left unmatched. CDR1 is LGHNA and CDR2 is YNFKEQ in the germline V gene. The CDR3 nucleotides are TGTGCCAGCAGCCAAGAAGGACTAGCGGGCCTCACAGATACGCAGTATTTT. It translates to CASSQEGLAGLTDTQYF.

Turning to this clone: Other DNA sequences in the sample encode the same CDR3. The genes are TRBV24-1 and TRBJ2-1; D remains unclear. Germline CDR1 KGHDR, CDR2 SFDVKD. The length of the CDR3 is 13 residues. Trimming pared 1 base from V and 7 bases from J, leaving 7 bases between. The CDR3 reads CATSDLYSNEQFF. DNA of the CDR3: TGTGCCACCAGTGATTTATACTCAAATGAGCAGTTCTTC.

The V call is TRBV12-3 or TRBV12-4, the J call TRBJ2-7; D gene ambiguous. Trimming pared 2 bases from V and 0 bases from J, leaving 5 bases between. The CDR3 contains 13 residues. In nucleotides, the CDR3 is TGTGCCAGCAGTTTACACAGCTCCTACGAGCAGTACTTC. Translation: CASSLHSSYEQYF.

V and J are TRBV18 and TRBJ2-7; possibly TRBD2 for D (7 bases). Germline assignment: CDR1 KGHSH and CDR2 LQKENI. V was pared by 2 bases and J by 4 bases, with 15 bases between. The CDR3 runs to 15 residues. The CDR3 here is CASSPGFRGAYEQYF. The DNA for the CDR3 is TGTGCCAGCTCACCAGGGTTTCGGGGGGCTTACGAGCAGTACTTC.

The rearrangement uses TRBV2 and TRBJ2-3, with 8 nucleotides matching TRBD1. The CDR3 totals 14 residues. Looked up from germline, CDR1 is SNHLY and CDR2 is FYNNEI. With V trimmed by 3 bases and J by 3 bases, 2 bases remained unmatched. In nucleotides, the CDR3 is TGTGCCAGCAGTGAGAACAGGGGGACAGATACGCAGTATTTT. Translation: CASSENRGTDTQYF.